A single T cell receptor (beta chain) is shown here with its context. 13 Jbeta primers and 60 Vbeta primers were used for the PCR. Data came from immunoSEQ multiplex PCR; TCRdb stores just in-frame clones and leaves some out. The sample includes roughly 160,000 clones, around 80% seen only once; the top ten take 5.5% to 8%. These data are taken from a study of cytomegalovirus exposure and HLA in healthy donors. V was clipped by 3 bases and J by 4 bases, with 15 bases between them. Germline CDR1 reads SGHTA; CDR2 reads FQGNSA. The CDR3 spans 16 residues. The rearrangement uses TRBV7-2 and TRBJ2-2; a possible D gene is TRBD1 (6 bases). The sample comprised PBMCs. The receptor's source is a woman aged 30 to 39 in good health and CMV-seropositive. Written as DNA, the CDR3 is TGTGCCAGCAGCTTTCATCAGGGGCTTCTCACCGGGGAGCTGTTTTTT. It specifies CASSFHQGLLTGELFF.